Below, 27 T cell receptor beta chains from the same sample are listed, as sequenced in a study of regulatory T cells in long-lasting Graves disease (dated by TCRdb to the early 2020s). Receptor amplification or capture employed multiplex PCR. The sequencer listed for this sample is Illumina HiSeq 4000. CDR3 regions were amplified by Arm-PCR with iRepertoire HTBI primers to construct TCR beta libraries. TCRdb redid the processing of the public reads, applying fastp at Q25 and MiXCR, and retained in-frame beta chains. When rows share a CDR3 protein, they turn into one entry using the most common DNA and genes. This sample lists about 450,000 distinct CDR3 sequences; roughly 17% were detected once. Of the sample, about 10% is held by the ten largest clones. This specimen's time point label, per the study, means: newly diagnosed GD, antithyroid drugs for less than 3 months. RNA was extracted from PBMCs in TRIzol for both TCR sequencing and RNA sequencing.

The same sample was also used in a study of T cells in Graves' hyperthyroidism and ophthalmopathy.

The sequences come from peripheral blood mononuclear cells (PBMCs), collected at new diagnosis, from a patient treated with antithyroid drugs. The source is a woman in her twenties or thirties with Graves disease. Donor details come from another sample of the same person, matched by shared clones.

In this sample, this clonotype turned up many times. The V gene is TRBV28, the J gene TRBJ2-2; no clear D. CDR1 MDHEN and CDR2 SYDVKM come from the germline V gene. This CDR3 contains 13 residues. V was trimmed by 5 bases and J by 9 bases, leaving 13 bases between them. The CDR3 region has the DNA TGTGCCAGCAGTCCCTCCTATGTAAGGGAGCTGTTTTTT. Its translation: CASSPSYVRELFF.

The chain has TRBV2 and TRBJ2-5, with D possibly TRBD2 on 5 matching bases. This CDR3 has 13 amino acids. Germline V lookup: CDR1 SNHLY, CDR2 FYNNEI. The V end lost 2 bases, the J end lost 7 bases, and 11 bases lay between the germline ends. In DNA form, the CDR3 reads TGTGCCAGCAGTGAAACAGTCGAGGGGACCCAGTACTTC. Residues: CASSETVEGTQYF.

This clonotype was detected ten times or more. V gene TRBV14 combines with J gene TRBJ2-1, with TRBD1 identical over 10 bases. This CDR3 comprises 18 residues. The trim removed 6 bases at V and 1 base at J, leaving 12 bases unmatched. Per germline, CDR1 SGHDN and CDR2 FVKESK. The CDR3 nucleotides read TGTGCCAGCAGACCCGGGACAGGGGTTGTTAGGTCCTACAATGAGCAGTTCTTC. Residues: CASRPGTGVVRSYNEQFF. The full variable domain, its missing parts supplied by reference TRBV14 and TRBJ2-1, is EAGVTQFPSHSVIEKGQTVTLRCDPISGHDNLYWYRRVMGKEIKFLLHFVKESKQDESGMPNNRFLAERTGGTYSTLKVQPAELEDSGVYFCASRPGTGVVRSYNEQFFGPGTRLTVL.

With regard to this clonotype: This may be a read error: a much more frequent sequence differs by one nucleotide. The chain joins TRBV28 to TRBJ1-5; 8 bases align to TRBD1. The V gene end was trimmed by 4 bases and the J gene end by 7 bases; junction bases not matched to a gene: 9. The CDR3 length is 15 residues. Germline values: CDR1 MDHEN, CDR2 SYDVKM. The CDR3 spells CASSSGSGGGQPQHF. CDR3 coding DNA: TGTGCCAGCAGTTCAGGATCAGGGGGCGGCCAGCCCCAGCATTTT.

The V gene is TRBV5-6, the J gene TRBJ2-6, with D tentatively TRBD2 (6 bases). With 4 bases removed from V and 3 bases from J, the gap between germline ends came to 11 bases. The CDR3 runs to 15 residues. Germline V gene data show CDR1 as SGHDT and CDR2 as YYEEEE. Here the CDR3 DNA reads TGTGCCAGCAGCCGGGGGAGCGTTGGGGCCAACGTCCTGACTTTC. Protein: CASSRGSVGANVLTF.

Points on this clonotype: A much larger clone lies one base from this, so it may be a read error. CDR3 region: CASSRGQLSYEQYF. The CDR3 DNA reads TGTGCCAGCAGCAGGGGACAGCTTTCCTACGAGCAGTACTTC. The chain carries TRBV5-6 and TRBJ2-7; the match to TRBD1 covers 7 bases. Looked up from germline, CDR1 is SGHDT and CDR2 is YYEEEE. This CDR3 is 14 amino acids long. The V gene end was trimmed by 4 bases and the J gene end by 1 base; junction bases not matched to a gene: 5.

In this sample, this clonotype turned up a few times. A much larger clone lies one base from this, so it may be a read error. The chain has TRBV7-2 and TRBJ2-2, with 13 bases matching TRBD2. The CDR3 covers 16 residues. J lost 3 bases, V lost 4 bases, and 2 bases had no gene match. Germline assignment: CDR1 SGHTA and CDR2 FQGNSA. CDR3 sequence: CASSSGLAGHTGELFF. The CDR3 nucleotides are TGTGCCAGCAGCTCGGGACTAGCGGGACACACCGGGGAGCTGTTTTTT.

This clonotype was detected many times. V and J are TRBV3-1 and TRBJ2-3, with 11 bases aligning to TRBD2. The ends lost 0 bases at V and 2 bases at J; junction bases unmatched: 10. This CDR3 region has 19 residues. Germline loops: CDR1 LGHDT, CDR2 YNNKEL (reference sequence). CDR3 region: CASSQDLVLAGVITDTQYF. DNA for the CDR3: TGTGCCAGCAGCCAAGATTTGGTACTAGCGGGAGTGATCACAGATACGCAGTATTTT.

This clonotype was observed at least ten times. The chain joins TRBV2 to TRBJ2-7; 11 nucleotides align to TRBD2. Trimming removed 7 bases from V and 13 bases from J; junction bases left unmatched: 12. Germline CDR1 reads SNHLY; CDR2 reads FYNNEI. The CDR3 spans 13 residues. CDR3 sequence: CASTQRVLAGGYF. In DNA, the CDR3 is TGTGCCAGCACCCAAAGAGTCCTAGCGGGGGGATACTTC.

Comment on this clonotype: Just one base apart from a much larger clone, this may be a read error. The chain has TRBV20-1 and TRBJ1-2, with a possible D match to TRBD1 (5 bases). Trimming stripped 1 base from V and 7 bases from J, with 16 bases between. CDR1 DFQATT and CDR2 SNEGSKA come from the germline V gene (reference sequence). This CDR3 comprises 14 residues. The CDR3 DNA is TGCAGTGCTAGAGCTGGTCAGGGAAAAAGTGGCTACACCTTC. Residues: CSARAGQGKSGYTF.

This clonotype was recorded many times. The CDR3 reads CASSLVHRDSTEQYF. The CDR3 DNA sequence: TGTGCCAGCAGCTTAGTCCACCGGGATTCTACCGAGCAGTACTTC. This chain links TRBV11-2 with TRBJ2-7; a weak D match, TRBD2 (5 bases). This CDR3 has 15 residues. The germline V and J ends were trimmed by 1 base and 6 bases, with 16 bases remaining between them. CDR1 is SGHAT and CDR2 is FQNNGV in the germline V gene.

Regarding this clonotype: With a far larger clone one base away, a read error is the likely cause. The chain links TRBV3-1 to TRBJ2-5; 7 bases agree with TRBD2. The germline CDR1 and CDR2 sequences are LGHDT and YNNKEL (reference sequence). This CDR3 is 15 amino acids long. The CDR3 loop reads CASSLRLGVAGELFF. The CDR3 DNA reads TGTGCCAGCAGCCTACGACTAGGGGTCGCGGGGGAGCTGTTCTTC.

The CDR3, as DNA: TGTGCCAGCAGTTTAAAGGGAGCCGGGACAGGGATATACGAGCAGTACTTC. Its translation is CASSLKGAGTGIYEQYF. The chain is built from TRBV12-3 or TRBV12-4 and TRBJ2-7; 9 bases fit TRBD1. This CDR3 is built from 17 residues. J was trimmed by 4 bases and V by 2 bases; bases with no gene match: 12.

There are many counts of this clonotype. For the CDR3, the DNA is TGTGCCAGCAGTTTAAGGGTACAGGGATCGATTAACTATGGCTACACCTTC. Its protein is CASSLRVQGSINYGYTF. The chain is built from TRBV27 and TRBJ1-2; TRBD1 might be the D (6 bases). Trimming cost V 2 bases and J 1 base, with 17 bases left between them. CDR1 is MNHEY, CDR2 SMNVEV, per germline (reference sequence). The CDR3 is 17 amino acids.

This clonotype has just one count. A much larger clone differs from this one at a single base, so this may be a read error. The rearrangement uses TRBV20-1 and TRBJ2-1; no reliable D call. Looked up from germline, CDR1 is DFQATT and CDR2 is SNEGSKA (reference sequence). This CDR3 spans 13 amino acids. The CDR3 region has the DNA TGCAGTGTTAGAGGTTCAACCTACAATGAGCAGTTCTTC. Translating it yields CSVRGSTYNEQFF.

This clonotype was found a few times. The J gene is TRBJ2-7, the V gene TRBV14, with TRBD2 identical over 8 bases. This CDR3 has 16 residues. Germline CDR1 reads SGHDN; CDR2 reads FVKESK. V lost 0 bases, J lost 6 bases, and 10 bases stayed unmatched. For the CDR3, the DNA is TGTGCCAGCAGCCAAGATCTGACGGGAGGGGATCGCGAGCAGTACTTC. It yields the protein CASSQDLTGGDREQYF.

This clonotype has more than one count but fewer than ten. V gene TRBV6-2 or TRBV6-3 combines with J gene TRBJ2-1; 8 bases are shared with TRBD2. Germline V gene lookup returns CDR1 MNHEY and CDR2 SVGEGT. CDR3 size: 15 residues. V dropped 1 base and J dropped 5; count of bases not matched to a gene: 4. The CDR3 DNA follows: TGTGCCAGCAGTTACTTGCGGGAGGCCGACAATGAGCAGTTCTTC. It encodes CASSYLREADNEQFF.

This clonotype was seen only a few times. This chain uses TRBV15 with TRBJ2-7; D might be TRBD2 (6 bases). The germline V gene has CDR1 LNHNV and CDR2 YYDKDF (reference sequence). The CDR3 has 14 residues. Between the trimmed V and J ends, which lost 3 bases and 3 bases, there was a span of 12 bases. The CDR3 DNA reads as TGTGCCACCAGCAGGGGACTTACAGGCTACGAGCAGTACTTC. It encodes CATSRGLTGYEQYF.

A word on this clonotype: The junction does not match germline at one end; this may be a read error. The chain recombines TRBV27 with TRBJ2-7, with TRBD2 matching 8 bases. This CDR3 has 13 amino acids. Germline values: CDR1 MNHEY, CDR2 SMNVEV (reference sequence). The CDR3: CASSPGLEYGQYF. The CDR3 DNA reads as TGTGCCAGCAGTCCGGGACTAGAATACGGGCAGTACTTC.

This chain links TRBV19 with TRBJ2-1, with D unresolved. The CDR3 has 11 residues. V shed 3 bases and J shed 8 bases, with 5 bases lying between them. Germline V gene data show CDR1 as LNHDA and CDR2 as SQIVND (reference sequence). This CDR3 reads CASSIGDEQFF. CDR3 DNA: TGTGCCAGTAGTATCGGCGATGAGCAGTTCTTC.

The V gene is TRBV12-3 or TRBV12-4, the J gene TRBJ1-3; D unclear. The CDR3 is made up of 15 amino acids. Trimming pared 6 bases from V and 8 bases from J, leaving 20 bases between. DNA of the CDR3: TGTGCCAGCAGCTTTGCCGGTGAGCAACGGGACACCATATATTTT. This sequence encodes CASSFAGEQRDTIYF.

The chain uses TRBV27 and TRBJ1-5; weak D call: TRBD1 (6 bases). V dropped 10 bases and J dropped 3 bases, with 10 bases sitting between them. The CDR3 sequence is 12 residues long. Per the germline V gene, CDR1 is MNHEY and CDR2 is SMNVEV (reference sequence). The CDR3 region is CAIGQNNQPQHF. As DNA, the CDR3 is TGTGCCATCGGACAGAACAATCAGCCCCAGCATTTT.

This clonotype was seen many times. The CDR3: CASSSGTSGRSDTQYF. CDR3 sequence (DNA): TGTGCCAGCAGCTCCGGGACTAGCGGGAGGTCAGATACGCAGTATTTT. The chain is built from TRBV11-2 and TRBJ2-3; 15 bases match TRBD2. V gave up 4 bases and J gave up 4 bases; unmatched junction bases: 3. CDR1 is SGHAT and CDR2 is FQNNGV in the germline V gene. The CDR3 spans 16 residues.

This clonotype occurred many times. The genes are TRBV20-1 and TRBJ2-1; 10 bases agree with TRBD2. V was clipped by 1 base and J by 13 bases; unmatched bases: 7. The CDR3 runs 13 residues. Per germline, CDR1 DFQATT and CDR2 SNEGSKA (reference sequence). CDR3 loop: CSARASTSGTQFF. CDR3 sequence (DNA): TGCAGTGCTAGAGCCTCAACTAGCGGGACTCAGTTCTTC.

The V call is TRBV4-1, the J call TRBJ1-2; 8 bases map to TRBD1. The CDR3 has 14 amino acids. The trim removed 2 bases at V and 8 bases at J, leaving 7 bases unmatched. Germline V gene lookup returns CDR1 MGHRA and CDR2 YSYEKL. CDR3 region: CASSQSDRVSGYTF. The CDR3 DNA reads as TGCGCCAGCAGCCAATCGGACAGGGTCAGCGGCTACACCTTC.

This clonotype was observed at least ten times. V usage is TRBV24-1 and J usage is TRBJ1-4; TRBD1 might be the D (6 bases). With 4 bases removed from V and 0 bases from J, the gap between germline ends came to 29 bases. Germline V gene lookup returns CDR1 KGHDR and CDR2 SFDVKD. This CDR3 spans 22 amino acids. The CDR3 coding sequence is TGTGCCACCAGTGACCTCGACAACCCGGGGGGCTTCACCCCTTCAACTAATGAAAAACTGTTTTTT. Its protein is CATSDLDNPGGFTPSTNEKLFF.

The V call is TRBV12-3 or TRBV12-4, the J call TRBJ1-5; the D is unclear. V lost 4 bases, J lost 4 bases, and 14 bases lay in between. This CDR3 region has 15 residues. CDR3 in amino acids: CASSYSIRANQPQHF. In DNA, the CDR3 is TGTGCCAGCAGTTACTCGATACGAGCGAATCAGCCCCAGCATTTT.